This TCR beta chain was sequenced for a study of blood T cell repertoires in COVID-19. Study-level background: In each case, the material was cDNA or gDNA derived from T cells, B-cell-depleted T cells, or PBMCs.

CDR1 is LNHDA, CDR2 SQIVND, per germline (reference sequence). This CDR3 region has 11 residues. V was cut by 2 bases and J by 8 bases, with 6 bases left in between. Method: immunoSEQ multiplex PCR; TCRdb's copy keeps in-frame clones and lacks some. The table records about 210,000 clones, roughly 90% of them present only once. The sequencing sample was made of peripheral blood. The chain uses TRBV19 and TRBJ1-2, with a tentative D call TRBD1 (5 bases). The TCR sequence derives from a man aged 18 to 35 with active or convalescent COVID-19. The CDR3, as DNA: TGTGCCAGTAGTATAAGGGGCGGCTACACCTTC. This translates into CASSIRGGYTF.